This T cell receptor beta chain came from a study of T cells after yellow fever vaccination (dated by TCRdb to about 2019). The study in broad terms: The SMART-Seq v4 Ultra Low Input RNA kit was used to prepare libraries from fractions with low cell numbers. Bulk PBMC replicates and cell subsets were isolated from blood drawn at multiple timepoints before and after both primary and secondary immunization. Two healthy male donors made up the cohort, one aged 18 to 29 years and the other aged 30 to 39 years. Bulk TCR alpha and beta repertoires were sequenced longitudinally to track T-cell clones before and after primary and booster YFV17D yellow fever vaccination. General conclusions and limits of the study: FACS-sorted repertoires could contain abundant contaminating clonotypes from the bulk population, so computational filtering was required. The study included only a couple of donors, which limits how far the findings can be generalized. The secondary T-cell response was found to be weaker but faster than the primary response, with a peak reached on day 5 rather than on day 15. A small fraction of clonotypes showed up in both the CD4 and CD8 compartments, probably as a result of convergent recombination. After the booster, most of the clones that had expanded following primary vaccination were detected again (96% of CD4 and around 88% of CD8), which suggests that memory was broadly maintained.

This clonotype has more than one count but fewer than ten. Its antigen is not yet known. Per-nucleotide qualities are absent, and no much larger clonotype sits a single base away. The treatment or condition tag for this specimen amounts to: live attenuated yellow fever vaccine strain. Two biological replicates of bulk PBMCs were collected at each blood-draw timepoint. A standard Ficoll-Paque protocol was used to isolate PBMCs from peripheral blood. TriZol was used to extract RNA from bulk PBMCs, from CD4 and CD8 fractions, and from dextramer-positive and dextramer-negative fractions. TCR cDNA was synthesized by 5'RACE template switching, which introduced a universal primer site and unique molecular identifiers. Priming of cDNA synthesis was performed from both the TCR alpha and TCR beta constant segments. Two PCR steps were used to amplify libraries, with sample barcodes and sequencing adapters being added in the second step. Libraries were sequenced on Illumina HiSeq 2500 (2x100 bp) or NovaSeq (2x150 bp). As for the original processing: Reads were demultiplexed and collapsed into UMI consensus sequences with MIGEC, and V(D)J alignment was performed with MiXCR. Vaccine-responding clonotypes were identified with edgeR using replicate PBMC samples, with FDR below 0.01 and a log2 fold change above 5 up to day 15 being required. Each bulk clonotype was labeled CD4 or CD8 based on which sequenced repertoire, CD4 or CD8, contained the clonotype at higher abundance. TCRdb reprocessing: public reads trimmed at Q25 with fastp, clones called with MiXCR, in-frame beta chains kept. Rows merge per CDR3 protein into single entries with the most common DNA and genes. The V and J calls come from TCRdb's annotation, not from the publication. The table for this sample lists almost 600,000 distinct CDR3 sequences; about 14% of them were counted only once. The ten largest make up around 15% of the sample.

The source was PBMCs, collected on the day of the yellow fever booster vaccination. The TCR comes from a man aged 30 to 39 who received the YFV17D yellow fever vaccine.

The CDR3 reads CASRPGGSGANVLTF. The sequenced DNA: TGTGCCAGCAGACCCGGCGGATCTGGGGCCAACGTCCTGACTTTC. The sequence joins TRBV28 to TRBJ2-6; the D gene lacks a confident call. The germline V gene gives CDR1 as MDHEN and CDR2 as SYDVKM. Counted from cysteine to phenylalanine, this CDR3 has 15 amino acids. The CDR3 DNA has 45 bases and is translated from base 1. Trimming takes 6 bases from V and 1 base from J, and the germline ends sit 10 bases apart.